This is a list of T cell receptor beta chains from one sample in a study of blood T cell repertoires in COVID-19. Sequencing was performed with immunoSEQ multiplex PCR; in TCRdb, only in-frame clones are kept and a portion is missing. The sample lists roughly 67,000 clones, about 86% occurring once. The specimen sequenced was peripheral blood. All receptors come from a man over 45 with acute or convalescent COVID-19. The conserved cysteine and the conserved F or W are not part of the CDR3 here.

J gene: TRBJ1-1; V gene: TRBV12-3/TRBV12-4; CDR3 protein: ASSQRTEAF
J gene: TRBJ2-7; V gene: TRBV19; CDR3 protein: ASSVDRDRGYEQY
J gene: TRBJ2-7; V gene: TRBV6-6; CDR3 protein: ASSARPQGQGGEQY
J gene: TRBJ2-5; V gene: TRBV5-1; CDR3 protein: ASSLAGGRQETQY
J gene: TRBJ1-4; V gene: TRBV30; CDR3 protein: AWGQGVGDEKLF
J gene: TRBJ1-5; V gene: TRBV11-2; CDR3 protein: ASSLDMDRGLRAQH
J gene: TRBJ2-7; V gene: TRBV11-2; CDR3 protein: ASSLGPTGWGYEQY
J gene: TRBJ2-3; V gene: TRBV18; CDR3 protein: ASSPDRDSNTQY
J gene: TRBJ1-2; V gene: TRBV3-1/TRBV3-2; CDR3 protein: ASSHSRVTNYGYT
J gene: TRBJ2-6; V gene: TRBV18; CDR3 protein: ASSPREAGANVLT
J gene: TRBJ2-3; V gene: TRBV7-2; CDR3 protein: ASSLGGTGGTDTQY
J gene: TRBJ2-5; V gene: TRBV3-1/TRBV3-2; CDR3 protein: ASSPLPKSQETQY
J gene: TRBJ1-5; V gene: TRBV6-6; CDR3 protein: ASSPNNSRDSGHIKNQPQH
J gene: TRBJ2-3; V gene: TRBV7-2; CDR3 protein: ASSFRSTSGRRDTQY
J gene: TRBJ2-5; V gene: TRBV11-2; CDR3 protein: ASSASSGGRETQY
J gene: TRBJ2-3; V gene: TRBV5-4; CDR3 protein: ASSLGGAGGTDTQY
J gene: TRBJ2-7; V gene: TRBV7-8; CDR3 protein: ASSSEGLAGVGEQY
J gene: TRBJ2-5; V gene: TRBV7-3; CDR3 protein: ASSFSGGPQETQY
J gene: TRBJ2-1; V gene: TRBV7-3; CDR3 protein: ASSLNSGRYNEQF